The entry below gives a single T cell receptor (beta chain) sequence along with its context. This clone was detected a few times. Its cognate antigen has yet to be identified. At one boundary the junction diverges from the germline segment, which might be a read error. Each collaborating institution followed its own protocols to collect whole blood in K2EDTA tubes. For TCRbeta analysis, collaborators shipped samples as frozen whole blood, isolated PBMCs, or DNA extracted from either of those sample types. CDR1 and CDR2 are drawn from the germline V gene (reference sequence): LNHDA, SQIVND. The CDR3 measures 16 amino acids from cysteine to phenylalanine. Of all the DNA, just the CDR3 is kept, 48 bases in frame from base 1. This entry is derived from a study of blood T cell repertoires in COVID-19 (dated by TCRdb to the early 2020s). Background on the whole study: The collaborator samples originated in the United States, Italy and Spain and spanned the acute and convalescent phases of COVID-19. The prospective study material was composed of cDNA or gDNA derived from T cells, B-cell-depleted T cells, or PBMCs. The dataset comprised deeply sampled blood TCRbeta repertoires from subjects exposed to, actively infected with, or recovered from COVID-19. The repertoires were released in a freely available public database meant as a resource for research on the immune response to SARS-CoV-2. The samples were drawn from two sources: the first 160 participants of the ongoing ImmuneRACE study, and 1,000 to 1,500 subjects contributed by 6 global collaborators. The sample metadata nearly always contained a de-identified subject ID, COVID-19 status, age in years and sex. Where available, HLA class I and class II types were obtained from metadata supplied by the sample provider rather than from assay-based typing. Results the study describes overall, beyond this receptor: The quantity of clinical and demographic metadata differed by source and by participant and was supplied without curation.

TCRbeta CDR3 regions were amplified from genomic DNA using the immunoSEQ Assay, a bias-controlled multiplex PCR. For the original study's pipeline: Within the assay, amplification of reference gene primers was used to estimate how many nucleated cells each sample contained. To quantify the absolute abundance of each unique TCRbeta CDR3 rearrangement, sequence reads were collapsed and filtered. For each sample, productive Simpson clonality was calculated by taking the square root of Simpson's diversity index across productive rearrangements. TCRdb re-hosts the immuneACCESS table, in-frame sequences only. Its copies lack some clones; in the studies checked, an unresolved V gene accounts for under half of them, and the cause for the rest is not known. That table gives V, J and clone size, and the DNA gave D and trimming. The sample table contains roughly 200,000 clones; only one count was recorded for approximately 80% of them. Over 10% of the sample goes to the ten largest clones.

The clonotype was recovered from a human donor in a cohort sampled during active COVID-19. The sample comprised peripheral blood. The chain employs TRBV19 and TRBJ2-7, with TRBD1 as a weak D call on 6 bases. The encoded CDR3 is CASSLDRRGFSYEQYF. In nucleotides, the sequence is TGTGCCAGTAGTCTAGACCGCAGGGGATTCTCCTACGAGCAGTACTTC.